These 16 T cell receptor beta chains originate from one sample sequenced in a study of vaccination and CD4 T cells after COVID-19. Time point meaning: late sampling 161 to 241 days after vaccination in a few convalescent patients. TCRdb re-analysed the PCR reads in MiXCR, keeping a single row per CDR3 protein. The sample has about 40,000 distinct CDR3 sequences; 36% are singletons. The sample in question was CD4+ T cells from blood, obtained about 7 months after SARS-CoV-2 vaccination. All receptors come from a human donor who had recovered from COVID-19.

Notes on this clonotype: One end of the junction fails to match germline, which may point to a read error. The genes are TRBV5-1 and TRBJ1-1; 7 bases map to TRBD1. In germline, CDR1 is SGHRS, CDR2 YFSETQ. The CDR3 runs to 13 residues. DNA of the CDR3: TGCGCCAGCACCTTGACAGGGTCGGGTGAAGCTTTCTTT. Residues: CASTLTGSGEAFF.

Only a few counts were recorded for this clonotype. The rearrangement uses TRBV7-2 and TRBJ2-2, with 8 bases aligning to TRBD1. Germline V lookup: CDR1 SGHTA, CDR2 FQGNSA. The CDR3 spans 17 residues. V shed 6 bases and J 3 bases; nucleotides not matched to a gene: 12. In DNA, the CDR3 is TGTGCCAGCAGGCCTTCAGGGGGCGCTTGGTACACCGGGGAGCTGTTTTTT. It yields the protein CASRPSGGAWYTGELFF.

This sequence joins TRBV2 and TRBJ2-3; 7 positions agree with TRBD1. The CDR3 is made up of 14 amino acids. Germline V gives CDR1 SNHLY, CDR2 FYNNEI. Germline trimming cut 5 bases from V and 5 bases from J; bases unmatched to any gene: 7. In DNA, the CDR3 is TGTGCCAGCAGTAGGGACAGTCGGGGAGATACGCAGTATTTT. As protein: CASSRDSRGDTQYF.

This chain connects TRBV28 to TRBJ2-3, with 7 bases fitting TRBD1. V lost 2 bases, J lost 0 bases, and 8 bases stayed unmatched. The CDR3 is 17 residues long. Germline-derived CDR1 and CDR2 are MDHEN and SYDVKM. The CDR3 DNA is TGTGCCAGCAGTTTAAATACAGGGGATGCTAGCACAGATACGCAGTATTTT. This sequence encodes CASSLNTGDASTDTQYF.

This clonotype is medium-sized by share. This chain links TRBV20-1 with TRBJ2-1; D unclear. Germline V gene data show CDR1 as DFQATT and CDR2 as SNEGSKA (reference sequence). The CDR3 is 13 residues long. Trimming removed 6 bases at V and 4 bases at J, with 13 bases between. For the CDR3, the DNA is TGCAGTGCACCGCTCCCTCCGTACAATGAGCAGTTCTTC. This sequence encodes CSAPLPPYNEQFF.

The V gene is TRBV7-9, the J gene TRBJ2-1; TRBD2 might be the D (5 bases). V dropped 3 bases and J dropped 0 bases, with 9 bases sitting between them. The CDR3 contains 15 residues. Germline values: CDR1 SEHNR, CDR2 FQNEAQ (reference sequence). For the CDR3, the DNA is TGTGCCAGCAGCTTCCCGGAGGTCTCCTACAATGAGCAGTTCTTC. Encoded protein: CASSFPEVSYNEQFF. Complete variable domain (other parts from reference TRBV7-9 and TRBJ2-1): DTGVSQNPRHKITKRGQNVTFRCDPISEHNRLYWYRQTLGQGPEFLTYFQNEAQLEKSRLLSDRFSAERPKGSFSTLEIQRTEQGDSAMYLCASSFPEVSYNEQFFGPGTRLTVL.

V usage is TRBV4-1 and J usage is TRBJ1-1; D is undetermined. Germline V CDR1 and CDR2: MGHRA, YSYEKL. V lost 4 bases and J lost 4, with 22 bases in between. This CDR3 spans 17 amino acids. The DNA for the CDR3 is TGCGCCAGCAGCCCCATAGTCCTAGGCCATGTTAGCACTGAAGCTTTCTTT. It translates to CASSPIVLGHVSTEAFF.

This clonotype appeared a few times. Written as DNA, the CDR3 is TGTGCCAGCAGCCGATGGGGTAGCGGACAAGAGACCCAGTACTTC. This gives the protein CASSRWGSGQETQYF. The gene calls are TRBV7-3 and TRBJ2-5; D possibly corresponds to TRBD2 (6 bases). V lost 5 bases, J lost 2 bases, and 15 bases lay in between. The CDR3 spans 15 residues. Per germline, CDR1 SGHTA and CDR2 FQGTGA. The variable domain in full, completed from reference TRBV7-3 and TRBJ2-5, reads GAGVSQTPSNKVTEKGKYVELRCDPISGHTALYWYRQSLGQGPEFLIYFQGTGAADDSGLPNDRFFAVRPEGSVSTLKIQRTERGDSAVYLCASSRWGSGQETQYFGPGTRLLVL.

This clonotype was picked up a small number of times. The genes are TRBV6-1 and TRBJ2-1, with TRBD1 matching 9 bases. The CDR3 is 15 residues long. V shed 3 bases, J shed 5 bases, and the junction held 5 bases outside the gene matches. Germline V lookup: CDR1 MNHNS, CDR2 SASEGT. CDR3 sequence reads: CASSETDRGDNEQFF. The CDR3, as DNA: TGTGCCAGCAGTGAGACGGACAGGGGCGACAATGAGCAGTTCTTC.

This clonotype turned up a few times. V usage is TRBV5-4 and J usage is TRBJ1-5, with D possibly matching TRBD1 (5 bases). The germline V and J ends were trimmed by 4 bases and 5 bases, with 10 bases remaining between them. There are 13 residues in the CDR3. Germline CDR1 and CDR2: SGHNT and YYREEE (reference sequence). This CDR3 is CASSIDSHQPQHF. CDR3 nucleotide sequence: TGTGCCAGCAGCATCGACAGTCATCAGCCCCAGCATTTT.

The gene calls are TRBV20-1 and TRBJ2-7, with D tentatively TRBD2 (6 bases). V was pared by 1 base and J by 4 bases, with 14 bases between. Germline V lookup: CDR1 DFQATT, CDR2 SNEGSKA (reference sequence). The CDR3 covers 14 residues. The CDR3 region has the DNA TGCAGTGCTAGAGCTTACTTTCGGGGGTACGAGCAGTACTTC. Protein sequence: CSARAYFRGYEQYF.

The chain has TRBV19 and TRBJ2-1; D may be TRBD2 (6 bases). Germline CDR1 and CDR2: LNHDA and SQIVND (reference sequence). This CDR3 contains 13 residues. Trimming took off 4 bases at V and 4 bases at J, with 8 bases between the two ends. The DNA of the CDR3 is TGTGCCAGTAGTACGGGAGTTTACAATGAGCAGTTCTTC. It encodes CASSTGVYNEQFF.

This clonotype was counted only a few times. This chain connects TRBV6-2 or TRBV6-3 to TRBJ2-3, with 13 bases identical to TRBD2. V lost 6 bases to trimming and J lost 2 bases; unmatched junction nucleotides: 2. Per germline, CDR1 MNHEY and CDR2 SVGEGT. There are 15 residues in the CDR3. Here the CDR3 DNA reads TGTGCCAGCAGACTAGCGGGAGGGCACACAGATACGCAGTATTTT. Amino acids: CASRLAGGHTDTQYF.

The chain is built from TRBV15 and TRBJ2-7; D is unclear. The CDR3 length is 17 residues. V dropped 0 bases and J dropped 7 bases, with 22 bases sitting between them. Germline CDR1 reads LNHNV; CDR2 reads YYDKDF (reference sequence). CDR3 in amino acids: CATSRDRETPILREQYF. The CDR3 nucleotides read TGTGCCACCAGCAGAGATAGGGAAACCCCAATTCTACGAGAGCAGTACTTC. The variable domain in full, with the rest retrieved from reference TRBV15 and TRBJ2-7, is DAMVIQNPRYQVTQFGKPVTLSCSQTLNHNVMYWYQQKSSQAPKLLFHYYDKDFNNEADTPDNFQSRRPNTSFCFLDIRSPGLGDTAMYLCATSRDRETPILREQYFGPGTRLTVT.

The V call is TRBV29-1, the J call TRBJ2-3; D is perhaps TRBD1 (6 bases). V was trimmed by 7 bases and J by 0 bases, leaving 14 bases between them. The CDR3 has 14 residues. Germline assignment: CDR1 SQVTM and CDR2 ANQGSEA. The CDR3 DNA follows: TGCAGCGCGACCCGGGACATTAGCACAGATACGCAGTATTTT. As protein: CSATRDISTDTQYF.

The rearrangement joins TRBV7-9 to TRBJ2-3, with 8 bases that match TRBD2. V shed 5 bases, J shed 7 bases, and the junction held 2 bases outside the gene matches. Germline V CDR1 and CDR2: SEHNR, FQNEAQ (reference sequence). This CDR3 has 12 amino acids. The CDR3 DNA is TGTGCCAGCAGCCCGGGAGGGTATACGCAGTATTTT. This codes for CASSPGGYTQYF.